The 23 T cell receptor delta chains below come from one sample, sequenced in a study of gamma-delta chains in newborns, infants, children. TCRdb processed the reads again with the CATT caller. The repertoire consists of hundreds of delta-chain clones, with approximately 0.99% occurring once and the leading ten covering approximately 34%. Sequencing was carried out using blood. Every receptor here comes from a child in good health.

This clone was picked up a small number of times. One base separates it from a far larger clone, so it is likely a read error. Different DNA sequences within this sample yield the same CDR3. The chain links TRDV2 to TRDJ3; D is possibly TRDD3 (5 bases). The CDR3 runs to 19 residues. V was clipped by 0 bases and J by 0 bases, with 14 bases between them. CDR1 is GEAIGNYY, CDR2 EKD, per germline. CDR3 sequence: CACDTVGTGGSWDTRQMFF. The CDR3 nucleotides are TGTGCCTGTGACACCGTGGGGACGGGCGGCTCCTGGGACACCCGACAGATGTTTTTC.

A few counts support this clone. For this DNA, TCRdb reports the protein of a much larger clone, which diverges at residue 2, most likely from a read error; the protein presented here is translated directly from the DNA. V and J are TRDV1 and TRDJ1; the D gene is possibly TRDD3 (5 bases). The V gene's germline CDR1 is TSWWSYY and CDR2 QGS. The CDR3 covers 16 residues. CDR3 bases: TGTTCTCTTGGGGAACTACCGTTGGGGTACACCGATAAACTCATCTTT. Amino acid sequence: CSLGELPLGYTDKLIF.

This clone was recorded a few times. The protein held in TCRdb is that of a much larger clone and does not match this DNA's translation at residue 8, likely because of a read error; the protein shown is translated from the DNA. This specimen includes other DNA sequences encoding the same CDR3. This chain joins TRDV2 and TRDJ1, with 8 bases lining up with TRDD3. The CDR3 sequence is 15 residues long. CDR1 is GEAIGNYY, CDR2 EKD, per germline. Trimming cost V 2 bases and J 0 bases; bases outside gene matches: 4. The chain's CDR3 is CACDKLGGHTDKLIF. Written as DNA, the CDR3 is TGTGCCTGTGACAAACTGGGGGGACACACCGATAAACTCATCTTT.

This clone was counted only a few times. A read error likely explains this, since a far larger clone differs by one base. V is TRDV2 and J is TRDJ1, with 10 bases matching TRDD3. Looked up from germline, CDR1 is GEAIGNYY and CDR2 is EKD. The V segment lost 0 bases and the J segment 0 bases; nucleotides outside the gene matches: 15. The CDR3 is 20 residues long. This chain's CDR3 is CACDTVTGGSSPGDTDKLIF. DNA for the CDR3: TGTGCCTGTGACACCGTTACTGGGGGATCCTCGCCAGGGGACACCGATAAACTCATCTTT.

The table lists this clone with a few counts. The V gene is TRDV2, the J gene TRDJ1; 7 bases match TRDD3. Losses at the gene ends were 3 bases for V and 1 base for J; bases not matched to a gene: 10. The CDR3 is made up of 16 amino acids. Germline V gene sequence: CDR1 GEAIGNYY, CDR2 EKD. The CDR3 DNA follows: TGTGCCTGTGACCCTCTCGGGGATATAACCACCGATAAACTCATCTTT. This codes for CACDPLGDITTDKLIF.

Concerning this clone: TCRdb shows a much larger clone's protein in place of this DNA's translation, and the two differ at residue 12, likely through a read error; the protein shown is translated from the DNA. The V gene is TRDV2, the J gene TRDJ3; no definite D call. Trimming took 0 bases from V and 3 from J, leaving 20 bases between them. Germline V lookup: CDR1 GEAIGNYY, CDR2 EKD. The CDR3 has 20 residues. CDR3 amino acids: CACDTLKRIPSFWDTRQMFF. The CDR3 DNA reads as TGTGCCTGTGACACCTTGAAGCGGATTCCAAGCTTCTGGGACACCCGACAGATGTTTTTC.

This clone was counted between two and nine times. With only one base between it and a far larger clone, this is likely a read error. The rearrangement uses TRDV2 and TRDJ1, with 9 positions matching TRDD3. Germline lookup yields CDR1 GEAIGNYY and CDR2 EKD. The CDR3 extends over 20 amino acids. Trimming removed 0 bases from V and 0 bases from J; junction bases left unmatched: 16. The CDR3 reads CACDTVTGGPSSGDTDKLIF. CDR3 in DNA: TGTGCCTGTGACACCGTTACTGGGGGACCCTCGTCAGGGGACACCGATAAACTCATCTTT.

This clone occurred a few times. For this DNA, TCRdb reports the protein of a much larger clone, which diverges at residue 8, most likely from a read error; the protein presented here is translated directly from the DNA. This sequence joins TRDV1 and TRDJ1; D is uncertain. V lost 0 bases and J 0 bases, leaving 11 bases between the germline ends. The CDR3 has 16 residues. CDR1 and CDR2 from the germline V gene are TSWWSYY and QGS. In DNA, the CDR3 is TGTGCTCTTGGGGAACTACCGTCGGGGTACACCGATAAACTCATCTTT. It yields the protein CALGELPSGYTDKLIF.

This clone has just a few counts. A read error is likely here: a far larger clone is one base away. This chain connects TRDV2 to TRDJ1, with D uncertain. The CDR3 has 16 amino acids. Germline loops: CDR1 GEAIGNYY, CDR2 EKD. Trimming shortened V by 3 bases and J by 1 base, and 17 bases separated the two germline ends. In DNA, the CDR3 is TGTGCCTGTGACTCAGTAGAGAGTATGTGCACCGATAAACTCATCTTT. This sequence encodes CACDSVESMCTDKLIF.

This clone was counted only a few times. The protein held in TCRdb is that of a much larger clone and does not match this DNA's translation at residue 11, likely because of a read error; the protein shown is translated from the DNA. The rearrangement uses TRDV1 and TRDJ1; D might be TRDD3 (6 bases). CDR1 and CDR2 from the germline V gene are TSWWSYY and QGS. The CDR3 covers 22 residues. V was shortened by 0 bases and J by 0 bases, with 29 bases between the two germline ends. CDR3 nucleotides: TGTGCTCTTGGGGAACTATGCCTACCCAGTGAGGGATATTGCCCGTACACCGATAAACTCATCTTT. This codes for CALGELCLPSEGYCPYTDKLIF.

This clone was counted between two and nine times. This likely stems from a read error, as it lies one base from a far larger clone. The rearrangement links TRDV2 to TRDJ1; 11 bases line up with TRDD3. Germline CDR1 is GEAIGNYY and CDR2 is EKD. The V gene end was trimmed by 2 bases and the J gene end by 13 bases; junction bases not matched to a gene: 14. This CDR3 contains 15 residues. CDR3 sequence (DNA): TGTGCCTGTGACAGTTTGGGGGATACGGGGCGGGAACCCATCTTT. Its protein product is CACDSLGDTGREPIF.

This clone was counted a few times. A far more abundant clone sits one base away, making this likely a read error. The chain couples TRDV2 to TRDJ1; 10 positions agree with TRDD3. This CDR3 is built from 20 residues. The germline gives CDR1 GEAIGNYY, CDR2 EKD. The CDR3 coding sequence is TGTGCCTGTAACACCGTTACTGGGGGATCCTCGTCAGGGGACACCGATAAACTCATCTTT. It is translated as CACNTVTGGSSSGDTDKLIF.

There are a few counts of this clone. A far larger clone is just one base off, so this is likely a read error. V is TRDV2 and J is TRDJ1; 10 positions match TRDD3. J was trimmed by 5 bases and V by 3 bases; bases with no gene match: 20. Germline values: CDR1 GEAIGNYY, CDR2 EKD. The CDR3 runs to 19 residues. The CDR3 loop reads CACDAVPTGTGGSSDKLIF. The CDR3 DNA reads as TGTGCCTGTGACGCCGTCCCTACAGGTACTGGGGGATCATCGGATAAACTCATCTTT.

Turning to this clone: A far larger clone lies a single base away; this is likely a read error. The chain recombines TRDV3 with TRDJ1, with TRDD3 matching over 7 bases. Germline lookup yields CDR1 TVYSNPD and CDR2 GDNSRS (reference sequence). V shed 1 base, J shed 4 bases, and the junction held 18 bases outside the gene matches. The CDR3 runs to 17 residues. CDR3 bases: TGTGCCTTTAATCCTTCAGCGATACTGGGGATTTTCGATAAACTCATCTTT. This encodes CAFNPSAILGIFDKLIF.

In the case of this clone: It differs at one base from a far larger clone, so likely a read error. Other DNA sequences of this sample code for an identical CDR3. J is TRDJ1 and V is TRDV2, with TRDD3 matching over 7 bases. The germline gives CDR1 GEAIGNYY, CDR2 EKD. The CDR3 sequence is 16 residues long. The CDR3, as DNA: TGTGCCTGCGACACCGTTGGGGATAAGCTCCCCGATAAACTCATCTTT. Translating it yields CACDTVGDKLPDKLIF.

Concerning this clone: The protein TCRdb lists belongs to a much larger clone and differs from this DNA's translation at residue 17, which points to a read error; the protein shown is made from the DNA. The J gene is TRDJ3, the V gene TRDV2, with D possibly matching TRDD3 (5 bases). Germline-derived CDR1 and CDR2 are GEAIGNYY and EKD. This CDR3 spans 19 amino acids. The CDR3: CACDTVGTGGSWDTRQTFF. CDR3 DNA sequence: TGTGCCTGTGACACCGTGGGGACGGGTGGCTCCTGGGACACCCGACAGACGTTTTTC.

As for this clone: The protein held in TCRdb is that of a much larger clone and does not match this DNA's translation at residues 4 and 9, likely because of a read error; the protein shown is translated from the DNA. CDR3 nucleotide sequence: TGTGCCTGTAACTCAGTAGAGAGTACGTACACCGATAAACTCATCTTT. Its protein is CACNSVESTYTDKLIF. The chain has TRDV2 and TRDJ1, with D unresolved. This CDR3 spans 16 amino acids. V was cut by 6 bases and J by 0 bases, with 19 bases left in between. Germline V gives CDR1 GEAIGNYY, CDR2 EKD.

This clone was recorded a few times. A far more abundant clone sits one base away, making this likely a read error. The sample contains more than one DNA sequence encoding this CDR3. This rearrangement joins TRDV2 to TRDJ1; D unclear. The CDR3 is 16 amino acids. Germline lookup yields CDR1 GEAIGNYY and CDR2 EKD. The CDR3: CACDSVESMYTDKLIF. The CDR3 region has the DNA TGCGCCTGTGACTCAGTAGAGAGTATGTACACCGATAAACTCATCTTT.

Turning to this clone: The protein that TCRdb holds for this DNA derives from a much larger clone and differs from the translated DNA at residue 7, which likely indicates a read error; the protein shown here is translated from the DNA. J is TRDJ3 and V is TRDV2, with a tentative D call TRDD3 (6 bases). V was trimmed by 1 base and J by 0 bases, leaving 12 bases between them. This CDR3 region has 18 residues. CDR1 and CDR2 (germline): GEAIGNYY, EKD. As DNA, the CDR3 is TGTGCCTGTGACACGGGGGAATACGACTCCTGGGACACCCGACAGATGTTTTTC. This translates into CACDTGEYDSWDTRQMFF.

As regards this clone: A read error likely explains this, since a far larger clone differs by one base. This rearrangement joins TRDV2 to TRDJ1; the match to TRDD3 covers 11 bases. From germline, CDR1 is GEAIGNYY and CDR2 EKD. The CDR3 has 18 residues. CDR3 residues: CARDLLGDIREGTDKLIF. The CDR3 DNA reads TGTGCCCGTGACCTACTGGGGGATATCAGGGAGGGCACCGATAAACTCATCTTT.

This clone has just a few counts. A single base is all that separates this from a far larger clone, so a read error is likely. This sample also contains other DNA sequences that code for the same CDR3. The chain uses TRDV2 and TRDJ1, with a possible D match to TRDD3 (6 bases). Trimming took 0 bases from V and 3 from J, leaving 10 bases between them. The CDR3 sequence is 14 residues long. The germline gives CDR1 GEAIGNYY, CDR2 EKD. This chain's CDR3 is CACDTWGYSDKLIF. In DNA form, the CDR3 reads TGTGCCTGTGACACCTGGGGGTACTCCGATAAACTCATCTTT.

Comments on this clone: This sequence is one base from a far larger clone and is likely a read error. Other DNA sequences in this sample translate to the same CDR3. The chain joins TRDV2 to TRDJ1; 9 bases match TRDD3. The CDR3 extends over 22 amino acids. V trimming: 3 bases; J trimming: 0 bases; junction bases outside the gene matches: 25. The V gene's germline CDR1 is GEAIGNYY and CDR2 EKD. The CDR3 DNA is TGTGCCTGTGACCCTCTGGGGGATTTTCATACCAGGGACACTGGGTACACCGATAAACTCATCTTT. Residues: CACDPLGDFHTRDTGYTDKLIF.

This clone qualifies as medium-sized. The CDR3 DNA reads TGTGCCCTCCTACGTCGTCCCGGCGTTGGTAAACTCATCTTT. It yields the protein CALLRRPGVGKLIF. J is TRDJ1 and V is TRDV3; possible D gene TRDD2, 6 bases. V gave up 5 bases and J gave up 7 bases, with 23 bases separating them. The V gene's germline CDR1 is TVYSNPD and CDR2 GDNSRS (reference sequence). This CDR3 comprises 14 residues.